The next 3 T cell receptor beta chains were all read from a single sample in a study of T cell repertoires in ileal Crohn's disease. Time point: neoterminal ileum biopsy at postoperative endoscopy, about 6 months after surgery. The assay was immunoSEQ multiplex PCR, and TCRdb's table has in-frame clones only and misses some. The repertoire has about 12,000 clones, 82% of them found once; the top ten carry approximately 10%. The specimen was ileal tissue. The receptors shown here come from an adult with Crohn's disease.

This chain connects TRBV7-6 to TRBJ1-4; D remains ambiguous. The CDR3 covers 14 residues. Between the trimmed V and J ends, which lost 1 base and 8 bases, there was a span of 11 bases. Per the germline V gene, CDR1 is SGHVS and CDR2 is FNYEAQ. As DNA, the CDR3 is TGTGCCAGCAGCTTAGACGGTCCCTGGGAAAAACTGTTTTTT. The encoded protein is CASSLDGPWEKLFF.

The chain employs TRBV10-2 and TRBJ1-1, with 8 nucleotides matching TRBD1. Germline V gives CDR1 WSHSY, CDR2 SAAADI. The CDR3 sequence is 12 residues long. The J segment lost 7 bases and the V segment lost 6 bases, leaving 4 bases of the junction unmatched. The CDR3 region has the DNA TGCGCCAGCAGCCCTGACAGGGGTGAAGCTTTCTTT. Amino acid sequence: CASSPDRGEAFF.

The genes are TRBV5-1 and TRBJ2-3; TRBD1 aligns across 7 bases. This CDR3 contains 15 residues. Looked up from germline, CDR1 is SGHRS and CDR2 is YFSETQ. V gave up 0 bases and J gave up 1 base; unmatched junction bases: 2. CDR3 residues: CASSLGQGRTDTQYF. The CDR3 bases are TGCGCCAGCAGCTTGGGACAGGGTCGCACAGATACGCAGTATTTT.